This TCR beta chain was recorded in a study of neurological immune-mediated disorders (dated by TCRdb to about 2019). Turning to the overall study: The study compared peripheral blood TCR-beta repertoires of HTLV-I-associated myelopathy (HAM/TSP) patients, multiple sclerosis patients and healthy controls using UMI-based sequencing. Of the 68 subjects in the cohort, around 15 were HAM/TSP patients, some 35 were multiple sclerosis patients, and about 20 were healthy controls. Longitudinal HAM/TSP donors and healthy donors each had 3 time-points at intervals of about 3-45 months. Longitudinal samples, technical triplicates and paired sorted CD4+ and CD8+ T-cell subsets, alongside PBMC samples, were included among the 106 TCR-beta libraries.

Here is what the overall study found, with its caveats: No identical CDR3 amino acid sequences were found to be shared among expanded clones across subjects, suggesting that TCR-beta repertoires were private in all groups. TCR clonal expansion was highest in HAM/TSP patients and lowest in MS patients, with MS patients falling below even healthy controls.

cDNA was synthesized by template-switch 5'RACE using a primer carrying a 10-nucleotide random unique molecular identifier by which each TCR transcript was tagged. Over 180 million TCR-beta sequences, covering 15-18 subjects, were produced in each sequencing run. The RNeasy kit was used to extract total RNA. Using the KAPA Real-time Library Amplification kit, TCR-beta VDJ regions were amplified with primers for the TCR constant region and the 5'RACE anchor. A first PCR added sample indexes and Illumina adaptors, and a second PCR then raised library yield. The roughly 650 bp TCR product was size-selected on a 2% E-gel SizeSelection system after Ampure bead purification. Before pooling, library quality was assessed on a Bioanalyzer, concentration was determined with Qubit, and library quantification was performed with the Kapa Library Quantification kit. An Illumina HiSeq 2500 was used to sequence the libraries paired-end at 2 x 150 bp. To increase sequence diversity, about 25-31% phiX was spiked into each library pool. The authors' pipeline ran thus. The UMI-based MiGEC pipeline processed quality-filtered reads and removed over 90% of raw TCR sequences during error correction. IMGT germline references were used for aligning VDJ genes, and each clonotype was defined as a unique CDR3 amino acid sequence together with its V-J genes. Clonal expansion, Shannon diversity, and CDR3 relatedness (CalcPairwiseDistances, ClusterSamples) were evaluated with VDJtools, and phylogenetic trees were built with CLCbio workbench. A clone was classed as expanded if it had 8 or more unique UMIs, a cutoff based on coefficient-of-variation modelling across technical triplicates. Using fastp at Q25 and MiXCR, TCRdb reprocessed the public reads and kept productive beta chains. Entries are consolidated by CDR3 protein sequence, retaining the most common genes and DNA. TCRdb, not the original authors, processed these V and J calls. Here the sample has about 49,000 distinct CDR3 sequences; less than 12% occur a single time. Of the sample, 1.5% to 2% is held by the ten largest clones.

This clonotype showed up many times. Which antigen it targets is not known. The sample holds no much larger clone one base away, and base qualities are not on file. In the paper's terms, the time point label means: longitudinal time-point 1 (baseline). The healthy controls were volunteers from a blood bank in Maryland, USA. Unsorted PBMC libraries were generated from 2 million PBMCs stored in RNAlater at -80 °C until RNA extraction. Peripheral blood underwent Ficoll-Hypaque density gradient centrifugation to isolate PBMCs, which were then cryopreserved in liquid nitrogen. Counted from cysteine to phenylalanine, this CDR3 has 15 amino acids. The retained sequence is limited to the CDR3, 45 bases, with the frame set at the first base. Looking up the germline V gene yields CDR1 SGHRS and CDR2 YFSETQ. V is trimmed back by 8 bases and J by 8 bases, and the junction contains 9 bases that no gene match accounts for.

Recombination connected TRBV5-1 to TRBJ2-1; a stretch of 14 junction bases matches TRBD2. Material for sequencing was PBMCs. The clonotype comes from a middle-aged woman in good health. The DNA is TGCGCCAGACCACCGGGGACTAGCGGGAGCGATGAGCAGTTCTTC. It translates as CARPPGTSGSDEQFF.